The 29 T cell receptor beta chains presented below share a single source sample, sequenced in a study of T cells in Graves' hyperthyroidism and ophthalmopathy. Amplification of TCR beta CDR3 regions was performed using RNA transcripts as template. Using the HTBI primer set, a first-round RT-PCR was run on the TCR CDR3. MiXCR was run by TCRdb on the multiplex PCR reads, yielding one entry per CDR3 protein. In the table there are about 210,000 distinct CDR3 sequences, 17% of which are singletons. Source material: blood. Receptor source: a man over 45 with Graves' hyperthyroidism.

There are many counts of this clonotype. The V and J genes are TRBV4-2 and TRBJ1-5; the D is unclear. V lost 4 bases to trimming and J lost 8 bases, with 12 bases between them. This CDR3 comprises 13 residues. Germline loops: CDR1 LGHNA, CDR2 YNFKEQ. The CDR3 region has the DNA TGTGCCAGCAGCCCTTCCCTCAACGAGCCCCAGCATTTT. This translates into CASSPSLNEPQHF.

Concerning this clonotype: One end of the junction does not line up with germline, which may come from a read error. The chain carries TRBV20-1 and TRBJ2-5; perhaps D is TRBD1 or TRBD2 (6 bases each). The germline V gene encodes CDR1 DFQATT and CDR2 SNEGSKA (reference sequence). This CDR3 spans 12 amino acids. The CDR3 DNA sequence: TGCAGTGCGAGAGATGGGGGGCAGACCCAGTACTTC. It yields the protein CSARDGGQTQYF.

The sample holds many counts of this clonotype. The rearrangement joins TRBV12-3 or TRBV12-4 to TRBJ1-4; TRBD1 matches 9 bases. The length of the CDR3 is 16 residues. The junction had 9 bases not matched to a gene; V was cut back by 3 bases and J by 7 bases. CDR3 region: CASSFWTGEQGEKLFF. As DNA, the CDR3 is TGTGCCAGCAGTTTTTGGACAGGGGAACAAGGTGAAAAACTGTTTTTT.

The sample holds a few counts of this clonotype. The V gene is TRBV4-1, the J gene TRBJ2-2; tentatively, D is TRBD2 (5 bases). The length of the CDR3 is 15 residues. CDR1 and CDR2 from the germline V gene are MGHRA and YSYEKL. V lost 3 bases and J lost 5, with 13 bases in between. The CDR3 DNA reads as TGCGCCAGCAGCCACCTTAGGAGAGGGACCGGGGAGCTGTTTTTT. Translation gives CASSHLRRGTGELFF.

This clonotype was counted at least ten times. V gene TRBV7-2 combines with J gene TRBJ2-3, with a weak D call TRBD2 (6 bases). Trimming stripped 5 bases from V and 1 base from J, with 7 bases between. The CDR3 is made up of 13 amino acids. Germline V gene lookup returns CDR1 SGHTA and CDR2 FQGNSA. This CDR3 is CASSKRGTDTQYF. The CDR3 DNA sequence: TGTGCCAGCAGCAAGCGGGGCACAGATACGCAGTATTTT.

The chain is built from TRBV3-1 and TRBJ2-7, with 13 bases aligning to TRBD2. The CDR3 sequence is 15 residues long. Germline V gene lookup returns CDR1 LGHDT and CDR2 YNNKEL (reference sequence). V shed 4 bases, J shed 5 bases, and the junction held 5 bases outside the gene matches. CDR3 coding DNA: TGTGCCAGCAGCCCTTGGACTAGCGGGAGACACGAGCAGTACTTC. This encodes CASSPWTSGRHEQYF.

The rearrangement joins TRBV24-1 to TRBJ1-5; TRBD1 matches 9 bases. The CDR3 length is 14 residues. V lost 3 bases and J lost 4; bases outside the gene matches: 0. Looked up from germline, CDR1 is KGHDR and CDR2 is SFDVKD. CDR3 DNA sequence: TGTGCCACCAGTGATGGGACAGGGAATCAGCCCCAGCATTTT. This encodes CATSDGTGNQPQHF.

This clonotype was picked up many times. The rearrangement uses TRBV28 and TRBJ2-5; no reliable D call. V was clipped by 6 bases and J by 13 bases, with 18 bases between them. Germline CDR1 MDHEN, CDR2 SYDVKM. The CDR3 extends over 12 amino acids. The CDR3 spells CASSQTRGRTYF. DNA of the CDR3: TGTGCCAGCAGCCAAACACGAGGTCGAACGTACTTC.

The genes are TRBV9 and TRBJ2-6; 9 bases map to TRBD1. Germline-derived CDR1 and CDR2 are SGDLS and YYNGEE. The CDR3 covers 18 residues. The V segment lost 4 bases and the J segment 3 bases; nucleotides outside the gene matches: 11. The CDR3 DNA sequence: TGTGCCAGCAGCCCGAGACAGGGGGTTCGATATGGGGCCAACGTCCTGACTTTC. Translation: CASSPRQGVRYGANVLTF.

This clonotype was found many times. The chain combines TRBV7-2 with TRBJ2-1; 7 nucleotides agree with TRBD2. The V gene's germline CDR1 is SGHTA and CDR2 FQGNSA. V gave up 6 bases and J gave up 7 bases; unmatched junction bases: 9. This CDR3 is 14 amino acids long. The CDR3 nucleotides read TGTGCCAGCAGTTCCGGGACTACAAGGAATGAGCAGTTCTTC. Amino acids: CASSSGTTRNEQFF.

This clonotype was counted ten times or more. V and J are TRBV6-1 and TRBJ2-7; 10 nucleotides line up with TRBD2. The CDR3 totals 15 residues. Per the germline V gene, CDR1 is MNHNS and CDR2 is SASEGT. J gave up 5 bases and V 6 bases, and 10 bases lay outside the gene matches. The CDR3 DNA reads TGTGCCAGCAGACTGTCAGCGGGAGGGTCTAACGAGCAGTACTTC. Its translation: CASRLSAGGSNEQYF.

This rearrangement joins TRBV25-1 to TRBJ2-1; D is perhaps TRBD2 (6 bases). V lost 0 bases, J lost 6 bases, and 18 bases lay in between. Germline V lookup: CDR1 MGHDK, CDR2 SYGVNS. The CDR3 is 17 residues long. The CDR3 spells CASSEYNLARLVNEQFF. DNA for the CDR3: TGTGCCAGCAGTGAATATAATTTGGCTAGACTAGTCAATGAGCAGTTCTTC. Combining the CDR3 with reference TRBV25-1 and TRBJ2-1 gives the whole variable domain EADIYQTPRYLVIGTGKKITLECSQTMGHDKMYWYQQDPGMELHLIHYSYGVNSTEKGDLSSESTVSRIRTEHFPLTLESARPSHTSQYLCASSEYNLARLVNEQFFGPGTRLTVL.

This clonotype was detected only a few times. The chain carries TRBV25-1 and TRBJ2-3; D remains unclear. The germline V and J ends were trimmed by 3 bases and 2 bases, with 18 bases remaining between them. Germline-derived CDR1 and CDR2 are MGHDK and SYGVNS. The CDR3 has 17 residues. CDR3 in amino acids: CASSDSRATDNTDTQYF. CDR3 sequence (DNA): TGTGCCAGCAGTGATTCCCGGGCCACCGATAACACAGATACGCAGTATTTT. The whole variable domain, filled in from reference TRBV25-1 and TRBJ2-3, reads EADIYQTPRYLVIGTGKKITLECSQTMGHDKMYWYQQDPGMELHLIHYSYGVNSTEKGDLSSESTVSRIRTEHFPLTLESARPSHTSQYLCASSDSRATDNTDTQYFGPGTRLTVL.

This clonotype was picked up many times. The V call is TRBV7-9, the J call TRBJ2-3; 10 bases align to TRBD2. The germline CDR1 and CDR2 sequences are SEHNR and FQNEAQ (reference sequence). V was pared by 2 bases and J by 3 bases, with 2 bases of the junction left unmatched. The CDR3 spans 15 residues. CDR3 sequence reads: CASSLRTSGTDTQYF. The DNA for the CDR3 is TGTGCCAGCAGCTTACGGACTAGCGGTACAGATACGCAGTATTTT.

This clonotype came up many times. The CDR3 sequence: CASSLETGDGYTF. The CDR3 nucleotides read TGTGCCAGCAGTTTAGAGACAGGGGATGGCTACACCTTC. The V gene is TRBV12-3 or TRBV12-4, the J gene TRBJ1-2, with 8 bases fitting TRBD1. The CDR3 sequence is 13 residues long. Unmatched junction bases numbered 1, after V lost 1 base and J lost 6 bases.

The rearrangement joins TRBV5-8 to TRBJ2-5; unclear D gene. This CDR3 has 13 residues. Trimming stripped 0 bases from V and 5 bases from J, with 8 bases between. CDR1 SGHTS and CDR2 YDEGEE come from the germline V gene. CDR3: CASSLGFAETQYF. For the CDR3, the DNA is TGTGCCAGCAGCTTGGGGTTCGCGGAGACCCAGTACTTC.

Many counts were recorded for this clonotype. The chain recombines TRBV12-3 or TRBV12-4 with TRBJ2-3, with D perhaps matching TRBD2 (5 bases). Trimming pared 7 bases from V and 7 bases from J, leaving 18 bases between. This CDR3 contains 14 residues. The CDR3 is CASTQGWRTHTQYF. The CDR3 nucleotides read TGTGCCAGCACCCAAGGGTGGAGGACCCATACGCAGTATTTT.

The chain uses TRBV5-1 and TRBJ2-4; D gene ambiguous. The CDR3 is made up of 13 amino acids. The germline V gene has CDR1 SGHRS and CDR2 YFSETQ. V lost 1 base to trimming and J lost 5 bases, with 7 bases between them. CDR3 DNA: TGCGCCAGCAGCTTGCATTCCCAAAACATTCAGTACTTC. Encoded protein: CASSLHSQNIQYF. The full variable domain, its missing parts supplied by reference TRBV5-1 and TRBJ2-4, is KAGVTQTPRYLIKTRGQQVTLSCSPISGHRSVSWYQQTPGQGLQFLFEYFSETQRNKGNFPGRFSGRQFSNSRSEMNVSTLELGDSALYLCASSLHSQNIQYFGAGTRLSVL.

A word on this clonotype: A single base separates this from a much larger clone, so it may be a read error. The V gene is TRBV3-1, the J gene TRBJ2-5; maybe TRBD1 (5 bases). Germline V gene lookup returns CDR1 LGHDT and CDR2 YNNKEL (reference sequence). The CDR3 runs to 11 residues. With 2 bases removed from V and 7 bases from J, the gap between germline ends came to 5 bases. CDR3 residues: CASSQRGTQYF. CDR3 DNA sequence: TGTGCCAGCAGCCAAAGGGGGACCCAGTACTTC.

This clonotype was seen only once. A much larger clone lies a single base off, so this may be a read error. The chain has TRBV6-9 and TRBJ2-2; possibly TRBD2 for D (7 bases). Per germline, CDR1 MNHGY and CDR2 SVAAGI. The CDR3 is made up of 16 amino acids. CDR3 amino acids: CASSYPRGGNTRELFF. The CDR3 DNA follows: TGTGCCAGCAGTTACCCTAGGGGGGGAAACACCAGGGAGCTGTTTTTT.

This chain joins TRBV5-1 and TRBJ2-7, with D maybe TRBD2 (6 bases). Germline assignment: CDR1 SGHRS and CDR2 YFSETQ. The CDR3 sequence is 15 residues long. Trimming cost V 5 bases and J 1 base, with 16 bases left between them. The CDR3 bases are TGCGCCAGCAGTCCCCATGGGACTGAGTCCTACGAGCAGTACTTC. Its translation is CASSPHGTESYEQYF.

V is TRBV6-1 and J is TRBJ2-2, with 11 bases fitting TRBD2. The germline CDR1 and CDR2 sequences are MNHNS and SASEGT. J was trimmed by 4 bases and V by 5 bases; bases with no gene match: 6. This CDR3 is built from 16 residues. The CDR3 bases are TGTGCCAGCAGTCAACCGGGACTAGCGGCCACCGGGGAGCTGTTTTTT. This encodes CASSQPGLAATGELFF.

V usage is TRBV6-1 and J usage is TRBJ2-3, with TRBD1 identical over 9 bases. Per the germline V gene, CDR1 is MNHNS and CDR2 is SASEGT. The CDR3 totals 15 residues. V trimming: 6 bases; J trimming: 4 bases; junction bases outside the gene matches: 8. CDR3 in DNA: TGTGCCAGCAGAATGGACAGGGGCGGGTCAGATACGCAGTATTTT. It specifies CASRMDRGGSDTQYF.

This clonotype has more than one count but fewer than ten. At one end the junction does not follow the germline gene, possibly because of a read error. The V gene is TRBV3-1, the J gene TRBJ2-7; D not certain. The CDR3 contains 17 residues. CDR1 and CDR2 from the germline V gene are LGHDT and YNNKEL (reference sequence). CDR3 sequence: CASSQVFRRNTTYKQYF. CDR3 in DNA: TGTGCCAGCAGCCAAGTGTTTCGGCGAAATACCACCTACAAGCAGTACTTC.

This clonotype was seen ten or more times. The chain combines TRBV28 with TRBJ2-3, with 9 positions matching TRBD1. The V gene's germline CDR1 is MDHEN and CDR2 SYDVKM. The CDR3 extends over 14 amino acids. With V trimmed by 9 bases and J by 6 bases, 10 bases remained unmatched. CDR3 amino acids: CASMGTGTVDTQYF. CDR3 DNA: TGTGCCAGTATGGGGACAGGGACCGTGGATACGCAGTATTTT.

This clonotype has a count of ten or more. This chain uses TRBV5-1 with TRBJ1-2; maybe TRBD1 (5 bases). The germline V and J ends were trimmed by 3 bases and 5 bases, with 8 bases remaining between them. Germline V gene lookup returns CDR1 SGHRS and CDR2 YFSETQ. The CDR3 extends over 12 amino acids. The CDR3 DNA follows: TGCGCCAGCAGCTGGCAGGGTTATGGCTACACCTTC. Protein: CASSWQGYGYTF. The full variable domain, its missing parts supplied by reference TRBV5-1 and TRBJ1-2, is KAGVTQTPRYLIKTRGQQVTLSCSPISGHRSVSWYQQTPGQGLQFLFEYFSETQRNKGNFPGRFSGRQFSNSRSEMNVSTLELGDSALYLCASSWQGYGYTFGSGTRLTVV.

This clonotype was seen at least ten times. The chain has TRBV7-9 and TRBJ2-1; no clear D gene. The CDR3 loop spans 13 amino acids. Trimming stripped 6 bases from V and 4 bases from J, with 10 bases between. Germline CDR1 is SEHNR and CDR2 is FQNEAQ (reference sequence). CDR3 coding DNA: TGTGCCAGCAGTAATGGCGCGTACAATGAGCAGTTCTTC. Translating it yields CASSNGAYNEQFF.

At least ten counts were recorded for this clonotype. The gene calls are TRBV12-3 or TRBV12-4 and TRBJ1-5; TRBD1 might be the D (5 bases). CDR3 length equals 12 residues. Trimming took off 4 bases at V and 5 bases at J, with 6 bases between the two ends. CDR3 DNA: TGTGCCAGCAGTTCACAGGATCAGCCCCAGCATTTT. This encodes CASSSQDQPQHF.

This clonotype was observed at least ten times. The chain couples TRBV6-1 to TRBJ2-3; 11 positions match TRBD2. Germline trimming cut 0 bases from V and 7 bases from J; bases unmatched to any gene: 18. Germline V lookup: CDR1 MNHNS, CDR2 SASEGT. CDR3 length: 20 amino acids. CDR3 nucleotide sequence: TGTGCCAGCAGTGAAGCGCTTGGCGGGTCCTTTAGCGGGAGGGCGAATACGCAGTATTTT. This sequence encodes CASSEALGGSFSGRANTQYF.